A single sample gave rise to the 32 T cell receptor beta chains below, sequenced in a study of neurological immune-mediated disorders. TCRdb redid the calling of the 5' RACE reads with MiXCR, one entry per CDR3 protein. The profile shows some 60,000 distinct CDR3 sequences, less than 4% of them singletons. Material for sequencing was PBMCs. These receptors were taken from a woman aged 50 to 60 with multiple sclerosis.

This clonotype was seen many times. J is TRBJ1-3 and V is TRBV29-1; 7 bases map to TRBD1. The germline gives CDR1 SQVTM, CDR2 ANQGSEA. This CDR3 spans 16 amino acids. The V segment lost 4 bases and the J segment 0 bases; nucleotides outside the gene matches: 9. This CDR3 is CSVGEGAAPSGNTIYF. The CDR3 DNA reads TGCAGCGTTGGGGAGGGGGCCGCTCCCTCTGGAAACACCATATATTTT.

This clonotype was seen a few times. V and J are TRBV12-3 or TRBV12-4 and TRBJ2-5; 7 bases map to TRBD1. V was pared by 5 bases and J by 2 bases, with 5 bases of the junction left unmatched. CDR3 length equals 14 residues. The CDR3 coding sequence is TGTGCCAGCAGTCGAGGGACAGAACAAGAGACCCAGTACTTC. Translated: CASSRGTEQETQYF.

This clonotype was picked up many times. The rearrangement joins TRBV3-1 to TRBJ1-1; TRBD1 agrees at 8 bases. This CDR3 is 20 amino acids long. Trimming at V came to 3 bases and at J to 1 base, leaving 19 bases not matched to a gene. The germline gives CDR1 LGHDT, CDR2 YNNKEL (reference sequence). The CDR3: CASSHRHPSRTGIPNTEAFF. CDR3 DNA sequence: TGTGCCAGCAGCCACCGGCACCCTTCAAGGACAGGGATTCCGAACACTGAAGCTTTCTTT.

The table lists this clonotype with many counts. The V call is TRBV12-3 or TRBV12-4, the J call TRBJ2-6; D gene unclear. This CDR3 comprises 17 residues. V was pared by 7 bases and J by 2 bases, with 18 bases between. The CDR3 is CASTPTVGSAGANVLTF. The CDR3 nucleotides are TGTGCCAGCACCCCCACGGTCGGGTCTGCTGGGGCCAACGTCCTGACTTTC.

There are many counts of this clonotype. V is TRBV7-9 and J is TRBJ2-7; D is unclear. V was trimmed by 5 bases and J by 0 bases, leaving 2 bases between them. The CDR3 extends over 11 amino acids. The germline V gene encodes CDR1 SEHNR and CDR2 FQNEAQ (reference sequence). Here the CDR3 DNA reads TGTGCCAGCAGCCCCTCCTACGAGCAGTACTTC. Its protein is CASSPSYEQYF.

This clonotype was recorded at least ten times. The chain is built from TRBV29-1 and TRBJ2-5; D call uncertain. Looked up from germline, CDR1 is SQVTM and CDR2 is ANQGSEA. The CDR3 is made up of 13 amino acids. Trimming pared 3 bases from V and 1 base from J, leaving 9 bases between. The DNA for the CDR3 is TGCAGCGTTGATCTTCATTTCCAAGAGACCCAGTACTTC. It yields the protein CSVDLHFQETQYF.

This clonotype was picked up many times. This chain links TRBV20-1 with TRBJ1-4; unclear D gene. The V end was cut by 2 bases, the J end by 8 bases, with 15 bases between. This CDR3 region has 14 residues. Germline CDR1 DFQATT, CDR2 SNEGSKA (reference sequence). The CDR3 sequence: CSARSDAMDEKLFF. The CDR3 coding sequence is TGCAGTGCTAGATCCGACGCCATGGACGAAAAACTGTTTTTT.

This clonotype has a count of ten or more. The DNA for the CDR3 is TGTGCCAGACCAAAAAGCTCCTACGAGCAGTACTTC. Translated, it gives CARPKSSYEQYF. This rearrangement joins TRBV12-3 or TRBV12-4 to TRBJ2-7; no clear D. The CDR3 consists of 12 residues. Trimming took 9 bases from V and 0 from J, leaving 9 bases between them.

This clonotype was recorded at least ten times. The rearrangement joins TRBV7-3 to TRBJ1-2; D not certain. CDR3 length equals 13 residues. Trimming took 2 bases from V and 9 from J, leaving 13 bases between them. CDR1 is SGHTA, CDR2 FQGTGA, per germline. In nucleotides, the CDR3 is TGTGCCAGCAGCTTAGGGCGGGCCGACAGCTACACCTTC. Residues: CASSLGRADSYTF.

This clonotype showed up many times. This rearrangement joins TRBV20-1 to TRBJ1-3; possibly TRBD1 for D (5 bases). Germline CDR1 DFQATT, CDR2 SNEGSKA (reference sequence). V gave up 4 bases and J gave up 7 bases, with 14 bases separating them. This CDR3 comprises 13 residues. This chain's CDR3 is CSATISGANTIYF. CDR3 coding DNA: TGCAGTGCTACAATCTCTGGGGCGAACACCATATATTTT.

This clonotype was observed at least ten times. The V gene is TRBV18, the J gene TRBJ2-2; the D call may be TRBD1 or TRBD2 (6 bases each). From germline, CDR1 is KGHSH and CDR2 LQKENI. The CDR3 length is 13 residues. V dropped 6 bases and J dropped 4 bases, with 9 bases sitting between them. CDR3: CASSGGGTGELFF. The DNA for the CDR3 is TGTGCCAGCTCCGGAGGGGGCACCGGGGAGCTGTTTTTT.

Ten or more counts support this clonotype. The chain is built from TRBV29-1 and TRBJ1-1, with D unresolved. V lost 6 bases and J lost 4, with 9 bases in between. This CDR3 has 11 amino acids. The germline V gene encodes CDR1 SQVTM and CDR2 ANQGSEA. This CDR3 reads CSVRVATEAFF. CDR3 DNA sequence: TGCAGCGTGCGGGTTGCCACTGAAGCTTTCTTT.

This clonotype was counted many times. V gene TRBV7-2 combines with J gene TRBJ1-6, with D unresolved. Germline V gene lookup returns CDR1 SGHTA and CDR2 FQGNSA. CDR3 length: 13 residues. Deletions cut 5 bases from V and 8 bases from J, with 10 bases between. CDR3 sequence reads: CASSPRRDSPLHF. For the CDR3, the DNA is TGTGCCAGCAGCCCCCGGAGGGATTCACCCCTCCACTTT.

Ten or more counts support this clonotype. Here the CDR3 reads CASSQSGTSQETQYF. In DNA, the CDR3 is TGTGCCAGCAGCCAGAGTGGGACCTCCCAAGAGACCCAGTACTTC. The rearrangement links TRBV9 to TRBJ2-5; D could derive from TRBD1 or TRBD2 (5 bases each). Germline V CDR1 and CDR2: SGDLS, YYNGEE. V lost 4 bases, J lost 1 base, and 14 bases lay in between. The CDR3 loop spans 15 amino acids.

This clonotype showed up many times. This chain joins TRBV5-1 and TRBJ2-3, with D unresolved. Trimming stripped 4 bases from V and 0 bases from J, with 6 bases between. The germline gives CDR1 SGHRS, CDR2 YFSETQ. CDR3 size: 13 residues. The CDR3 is CASSLSSTDTQYF. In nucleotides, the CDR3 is TGCGCCAGCAGCCTTTCGAGCACAGATACGCAGTATTTT.

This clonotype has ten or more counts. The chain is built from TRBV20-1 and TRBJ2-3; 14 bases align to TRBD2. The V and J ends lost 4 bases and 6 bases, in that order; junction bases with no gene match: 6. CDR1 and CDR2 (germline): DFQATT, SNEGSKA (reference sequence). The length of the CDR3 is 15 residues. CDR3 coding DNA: TGCAGTGCTACCGGGACTAGCGGGAGTTCGGATACGCAGTATTTT. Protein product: CSATGTSGSSDTQYF.

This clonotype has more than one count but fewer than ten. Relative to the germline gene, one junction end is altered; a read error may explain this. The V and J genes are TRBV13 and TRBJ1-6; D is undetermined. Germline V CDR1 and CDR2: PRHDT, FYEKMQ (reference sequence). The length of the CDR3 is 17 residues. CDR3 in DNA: TGTGCCAGCAGCTTAGGTTTTGGGAGCTCCTATAATTCACCCCTCAACTTT. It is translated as CASSLGFGSSYNSPLNF.

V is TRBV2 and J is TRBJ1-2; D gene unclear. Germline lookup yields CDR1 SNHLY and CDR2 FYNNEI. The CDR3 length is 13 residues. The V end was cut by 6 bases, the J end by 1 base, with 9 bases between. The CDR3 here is CASSAENNYGYTF. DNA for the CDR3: TGTGCCAGCAGCGCGGAAAATAACTATGGCTACACCTTC. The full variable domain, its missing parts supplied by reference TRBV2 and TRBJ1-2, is EPEVTQTPSHQVTQMGQEVILRCVPISNHLYFYWYRQILGQKVEFLVSFYNNEISEKSEIFDDQFSVERPDGSNFTLKIRSTKLEDSAMYFCASSAENNYGYTFGSGTRLTVV.

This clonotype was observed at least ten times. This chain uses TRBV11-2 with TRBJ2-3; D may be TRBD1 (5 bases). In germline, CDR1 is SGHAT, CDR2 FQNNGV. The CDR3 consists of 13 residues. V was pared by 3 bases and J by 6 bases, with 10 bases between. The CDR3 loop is CASSFTGEDTQYF. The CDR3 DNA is TGTGCCAGCAGCTTCACAGGAGAGGATACGCAGTATTTT.

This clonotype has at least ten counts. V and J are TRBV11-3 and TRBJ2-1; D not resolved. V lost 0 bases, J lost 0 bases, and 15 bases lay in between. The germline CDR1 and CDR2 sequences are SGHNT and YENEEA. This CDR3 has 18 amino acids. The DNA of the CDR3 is TGTGCCAGCAGCTTAGATCTATCCGCGCAGATCTCCTACAATGAGCAGTTCTTC. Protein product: CASSLDLSAQISYNEQFF.

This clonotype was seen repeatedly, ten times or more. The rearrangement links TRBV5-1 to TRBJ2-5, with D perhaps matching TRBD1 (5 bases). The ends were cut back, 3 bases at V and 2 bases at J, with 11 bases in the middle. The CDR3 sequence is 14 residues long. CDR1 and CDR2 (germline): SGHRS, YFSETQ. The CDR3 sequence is CASSSTTVQETQYF. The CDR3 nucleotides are TGCGCCAGCAGCTCGACGACAGTACAAGAGACCCAGTACTTC.

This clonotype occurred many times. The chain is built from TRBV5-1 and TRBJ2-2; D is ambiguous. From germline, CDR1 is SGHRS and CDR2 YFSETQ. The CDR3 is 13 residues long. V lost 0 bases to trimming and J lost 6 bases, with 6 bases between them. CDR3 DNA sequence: TGCGCCAGCAGCTTGGGTGGCGCCGGGGAGCTGTTTTTT. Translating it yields CASSLGGAGELFF. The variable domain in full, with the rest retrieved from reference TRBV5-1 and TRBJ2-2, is KAGVTQTPRYLIKTRGQQVTLSCSPISGHRSVSWYQQTPGQGLQFLFEYFSETQRNKGNFPGRFSGRQFSNSRSEMNVSTLELGDSALYLCASSLGGAGELFFGEGSRLTVL.

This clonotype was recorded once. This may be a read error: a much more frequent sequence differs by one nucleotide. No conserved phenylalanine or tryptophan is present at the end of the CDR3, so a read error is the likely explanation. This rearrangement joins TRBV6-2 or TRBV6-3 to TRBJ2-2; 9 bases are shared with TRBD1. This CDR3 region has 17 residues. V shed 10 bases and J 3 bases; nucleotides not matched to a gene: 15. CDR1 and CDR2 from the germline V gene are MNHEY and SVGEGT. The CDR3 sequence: CATPLNPGQGDTGELFL. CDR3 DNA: TGTGCCACCCCCCTGAACCCGGGACAGGGTGACACCGGGGAGCTGTTTCTT.

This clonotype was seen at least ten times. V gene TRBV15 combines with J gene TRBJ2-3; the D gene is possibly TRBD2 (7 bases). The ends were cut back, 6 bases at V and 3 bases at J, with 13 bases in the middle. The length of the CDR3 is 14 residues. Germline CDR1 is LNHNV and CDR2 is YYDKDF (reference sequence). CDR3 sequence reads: CATRGGGETDTQYF. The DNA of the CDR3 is TGTGCCACCAGGGGAGGGGGGGAAACAGATACGCAGTATTTT.

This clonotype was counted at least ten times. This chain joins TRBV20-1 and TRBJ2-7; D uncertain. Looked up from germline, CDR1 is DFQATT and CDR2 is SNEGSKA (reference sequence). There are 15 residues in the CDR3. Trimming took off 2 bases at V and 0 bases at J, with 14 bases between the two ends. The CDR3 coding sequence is TGCAGTGCTAGACCCGCTCGCTACGGCTCCTACGAGCAGTACTTC. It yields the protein CSARPARYGSYEQYF.

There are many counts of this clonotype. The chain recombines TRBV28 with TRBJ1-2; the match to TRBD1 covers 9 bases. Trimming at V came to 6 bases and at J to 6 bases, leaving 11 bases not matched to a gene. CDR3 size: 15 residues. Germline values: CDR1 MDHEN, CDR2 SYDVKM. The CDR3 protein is CASSSSGQGRDGYTF. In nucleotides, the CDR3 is TGTGCCAGCAGCTCCTCGGGACAGGGAAGGGATGGCTACACCTTC.

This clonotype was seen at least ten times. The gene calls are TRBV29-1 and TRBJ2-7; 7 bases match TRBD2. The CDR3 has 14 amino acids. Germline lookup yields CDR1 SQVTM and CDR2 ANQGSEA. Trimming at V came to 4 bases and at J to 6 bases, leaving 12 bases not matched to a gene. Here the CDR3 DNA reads TGCAGCGTTGGGGGGAGGGTAGACGCAGGCGAGCAGTACTTC. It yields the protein CSVGGRVDAGEQYF.

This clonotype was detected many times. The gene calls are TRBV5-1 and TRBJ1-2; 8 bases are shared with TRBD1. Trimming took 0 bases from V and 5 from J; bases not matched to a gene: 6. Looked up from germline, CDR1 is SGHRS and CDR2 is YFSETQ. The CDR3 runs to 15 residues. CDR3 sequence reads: CASSLGTGSYYGYTF. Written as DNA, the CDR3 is TGCGCCAGCAGCTTGGGGACAGGGAGTTATTATGGCTACACCTTC.

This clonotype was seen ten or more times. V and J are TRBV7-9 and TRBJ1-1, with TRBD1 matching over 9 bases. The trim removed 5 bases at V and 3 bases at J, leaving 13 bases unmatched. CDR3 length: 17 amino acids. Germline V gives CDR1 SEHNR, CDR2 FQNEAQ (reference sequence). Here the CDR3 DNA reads TGTGCCAGCAGCGTAGGAGTACCGGGACAGGGTTACACTGAAGCTTTCTTT. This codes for CASSVGVPGQGYTEAFF.

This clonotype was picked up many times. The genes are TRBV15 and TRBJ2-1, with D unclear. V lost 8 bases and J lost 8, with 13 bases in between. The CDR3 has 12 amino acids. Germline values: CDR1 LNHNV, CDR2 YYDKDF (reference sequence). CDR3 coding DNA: TGTGCCACCGGCCTAGGATGGCATGAGCAGTTCTTC. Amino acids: CATGLGWHEQFF.

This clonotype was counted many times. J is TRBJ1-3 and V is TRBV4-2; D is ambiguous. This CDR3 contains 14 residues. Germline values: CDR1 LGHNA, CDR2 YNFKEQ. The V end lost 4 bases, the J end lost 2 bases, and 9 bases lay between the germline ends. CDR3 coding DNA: TGTGCCAGCAGCCTCCGGAAAACTGGAAACACCATATATTTT. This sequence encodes CASSLRKTGNTIYF.

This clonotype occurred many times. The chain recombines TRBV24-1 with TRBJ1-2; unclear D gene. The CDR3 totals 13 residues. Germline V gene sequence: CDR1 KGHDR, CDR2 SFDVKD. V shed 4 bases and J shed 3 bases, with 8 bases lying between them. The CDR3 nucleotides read TGTGCCACCAGTGAGGAGGAAGACTATGGCTACACCTTC. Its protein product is CATSEEEDYGYTF.